This T cell receptor (beta chain) was documented in a study of PD-1 blockade in classical Hodgkin lymphoma. Points from the study as a whole: Exclusion covered patients beginning nivolumab under 1 year post-ASCT. The study reported lower baseline TCR diversity in newly diagnosed patients than in healthy donors.

Each patient relapsed following autologous stem cell transplantation, and prior brentuximab vedotin exposure differed. Profiling relied on immunoSEQ multiplex PCR, and the TCRdb table lists in-frame clones only, not all of them. The table has about 37,000 clones, over 65% seen once. As concerns this clone: Its specificity is unknown.

Material: peripheral blood mononuclear cells (PBMCs), obtained before the second cycle of nivolumab. The clonotype comes from a human donor with classical Hodgkin lymphoma.

The CDR3 loop is CASSLVTNEAQYF. CDR3 sequence (DNA): TGTGCCAGCAGCTTAGTGACTAATGAGGCGCAGTATTTT. The chain combines TRBV11-2 with TRBJ2-3; a possible D gene is TRBD2 (5 bases). This CDR3 contains 13 residues. The V end lost 1 base, the J end lost 10 bases, and 12 bases lay between the germline ends. Germline lookup yields CDR1 SGHAT and CDR2 FQNNGV. The full variable domain, its missing parts supplied by reference TRBV11-2 and TRBJ2-3, is EAGVAQSPRYKIIEKRQSVAFWCNPISGHATLYWYQQILGQGPKLLIQFQNNGVVDDSQLPKDRFSAERLKGVDSTLKIQPAKLEDSAVYLCASSLVTNEAQYFGPGTRLTVL.